One and the same sample provided the 5 T cell receptor beta chains below, sequenced in a study of shared clonotypes between healthy human individuals. TCRdb's copy holds only in-frame clones and misses some; the assay was immunoSEQ multiplex PCR. The sample consists of over 2,000,000 clones, just under 95% of them appearing once. CD45RO-negative cells were positively selected for CCR7, leaving out terminally differentiated effector memory CD45RA+ cells. The specimen was naive CD8+ T cells from PBMCs. These receptors originate from a man aged 18 to 30 in good health. Some clones in this sample may be carry-over from other donors' samples.

The sample holds one count of this clone. The chain links TRBV14 to TRBJ2-7; D might be TRBD1 or TRBD2, each matching 5 bases. Germline-derived CDR1 and CDR2 are SGHDN and FVKESK. Trimming removed 0 bases from V and 0 bases from J, with 9 bases in between. The CDR3 contains 15 residues. As DNA, the CDR3 is TGTGCCAGCAGCCAAGAGGCAGGGAGCTCCTACGAGCAGTACTTC. As protein: CASSQEAGSSYEQYF. Together with reference TRBV14 and TRBJ2-7, the CDR3 gives the full variable domain: EAGVTQFPSHSVIEKGQTVTLRCDPISGHDNLYWYRRVMGKEIKFLLHFVKESKQDESGMPNNRFLAERTGGTYSTLKVQPAELEDSGVYFCASSQEAGSSYEQYFGPGTRLTVT.

J is TRBJ2-5 and V is TRBV4-1, with D perhaps TRBD2 (6 bases). The J call is uncertain, as TRBJ2-7 better fits the DNA end. The CDR3 covers 16 residues. CDR1 is MGHRA and CDR2 is YSYEKL in the germline V gene. In nucleotides, the CDR3 is TGCGCCAGCAGCCAAGATTATATCGGACTATCCTACGAGCAGTACTTC. It encodes CASSQDYIGLSYEQYF.

The chain recombines TRBV19 with TRBJ1-1; D ambiguous. In germline, CDR1 is LNHDA, CDR2 SQIVND (reference sequence). The V and J ends lost 6 bases and 3 bases respectively, with 17 bases between them. The CDR3 length is 15 residues. CDR3 nucleotides: TGTGCCAGTAGGATCGAGGGCTCAAGGGACACTGAAGCTTTCTTT. Translation gives CASRIEGSRDTEAFF.

The chain employs TRBV28 and TRBJ2-5; D perhaps matches TRBD2 (5 bases). Germline V lookup: CDR1 MDHEN, CDR2 SYDVKM. This CDR3 contains 13 residues. Trimming stripped 5 bases from V and 4 bases from J, with 11 bases between. DNA of the CDR3: TGTGCCAGCAGTCCAGGACTTACAGAGACCCAGTACTTC. Translated: CASSPGLTETQYF.

Turning to this clone: Within the sample, other DNA sequences also encode this same CDR3. The CDR3 region is CASSRQGPYEQYF. The DNA of the CDR3 is TGTGCCAGCAGCCGACAGGGGCCCTACGAGCAGTACTTC. This chain connects TRBV27 to TRBJ2-7; 8 bases are shared with TRBD1. Trimming at V came to 6 bases and at J to 2 bases, leaving 3 bases not matched to a gene. The CDR3 covers 13 residues. Germline V CDR1 and CDR2: MNHEY, SMNVEV (reference sequence).